This is a list of T cell receptor beta chains from one sample in a study of beta chain features in type 1 diabetes. The protocol was immunoSEQ multiplex PCR, while the TCRdb copy is restricted to in-frame clones and leaves out a portion. The data show hundreds of thousands of clones, about a sixth seen once. Source material: naive CD4+ T cells from blood. The receptors here all came from a man aged 18 to 29 in good health. CDR3s include the opening cysteine and the closing phenylalanine or tryptophan. D genes are given only for firm matches. Not every row has a clone size; where given, it reads once, few, many or a size class.

V gene,J gene,clone size,D gene,CDR3 protein,CDR3 DNA
TRBV18,TRBJ2-6,few,-,CASSPTGANVLTF,TGTGCCAGCTCACCAACCGGGGCCAACGTCCTGACTTTC
TRBV18,TRBJ1-5,few,TRBD1,CASSPSTGTGGALNQPQHF,TGTGCCAGCTCACCATCGACCGGGACAGGGGGCGCTTTGAATCAGCCCCAGCATTTT
TRBV7-3,TRBJ1-2,few,-,CASSLTATGYGYTF,TGTGCCAGCAGCTTAACCGCGACAGGCTATGGCTACACCTTC
TRBV7-9,TRBJ2-5,few,TRBD1,CASSSLGQGSMETQYF,TGTGCCAGCAGCTCCCTAGGACAGGGGAGTATGGAGACCCAGTACTTC
TRBV9,TRBJ2-1,few,-,CASSSRLETYNEQFF,TGTGCCAGCAGCTCCCGACTCGAAACCTACAATGAGCAGTTCTTC
TRBV25-1,TRBJ1-1,-,TRBD1,CASREGTRGGAFF,TGTGCCAGCAGAGAAGGAACCAGGGGGGGAGCTTTCTTT
TRBV28,TRBJ1-1,-,TRBD1,CASRPGQQNTEAFF,TGTGCCAGCAGACCGGGACAGCAGAACACTGAAGCTTTCTTT
TRBV5-4,TRBJ2-3,few,-,CASSFTGRRDADTQYF,TGTGCCAGCAGCTTCACAGGGAGGCGGGATGCAGATACGCAGTATTTT
TRBV6-5,TRBJ2-7,few,TRBD2,CASSYSTSGGYEQYF,TGTGCCAGCAGTTACAGTACTAGCGGCGGATACGAGCAGTACTTC
TRBV6-6,TRBJ1-5,few,-,CASSYPGEGNQPQHF,TGTGCCAGCAGTTACCCGGGGGAGGGGAATCAGCCCCAGCATTTT
TRBV2,TRBJ1-5,few,-,CASSAPLQPQHF,TGTGCCAGCAGTGCCCCTCTCCAGCCCCAGCATTTT
TRBV27,TRBJ2-2,-,-,CASIGGTDTGELFF,TGTGCCAGCATTGGCGGGACGGACACCGGGGAGCTGTTTTTT
TRBV4-1,TRBJ2-7,-,-,CASSQGDRASGGEQYF,TGCGCCAGCAGCCAGGGTGACCGGGCCTCTGGGGGAGAGCAGTACTTC
TRBV7-3,TRBJ2-3,-,TRBD2,CASSARLAGASDTQYF,TGTGCCAGCAGCGCCCGACTAGCGGGAGCTTCAGATACGCAGTATTTT
TRBV25-1,TRBJ2-7,few,-,CASSEAGLGPRGYEQYF,TGTGCCAGCAGTGAGGCCGGGTTGGGTCCTAGGGGCTACGAGCAGTACTTC
TRBV19,TRBJ1-1,-,-,CASGRSRTEAFF,TGTGCCAGTGGACGGAGTCGGACTGAAGCTTTCTTT
TRBV4-1,TRBJ1-2,few,-,CASSQEFRENYGYTF,TGCGCCAGCAGCCAAGAATTCAGGGAGAACTATGGCTACACCTTC
TRBV10-3,TRBJ1-1,-,-,CAIRGQTNTEAFF,TGTGCCATCAGAGGACAGACGAACACTGAAGCTTTCTTT
TRBV4-2,TRBJ2-2,-,-,CASSQAVWEDAGELFF,TGTGCCAGCAGCCAGGCGGTTTGGGAGGACGCCGGGGAGCTGTTTTTT
TRBV21-1,TRBJ1-3,many,-,CASSIVSGNTIYF,TGTGCCAGCAGCATCGTCTCTGGAAACACCATATATTTT
TRBV13,TRBJ1-3,-,TRBD1,CASSATDRAGNTIYF,TGTGCCAGCAGCGCGACGGACAGGGCTGGAAACACCATATATTTT
TRBV7-2,TRBJ1-5,-,-,CASSLAVLGAGQPQHF,TGTGCCAGCAGCTTAGCGGTGTTAGGGGCTGGTCAGCCCCAGCATTTT
TRBV23-1,TRBJ1-1,-,-,CASSQSLVNTEAFF,TGCGCCAGCAGTCAATCACTCGTGAACACTGAAGCTTTCTTT
TRBV6-5,TRBJ1-5,few,-,CASSYLKYGNQPQHF,TGTGCCAGCAGTTACTTAAAGTACGGCAATCAGCCCCAGCATTTT
TRBV29-1,TRBJ2-3,few,TRBD2,CSVGLAGHTDTQYF,TGCAGCGTCGGACTAGCGGGGCACACAGATACGCAGTATTTT
TRBV11-2,TRBJ2-1,few,-,CASRQTEANEQFF,TGTGCCAGCAGACAAACAGAAGCCAATGAGCAGTTCTTC
TRBV5-6,TRBJ1-5,once,-,CASSRRTVGSNQPQHF,TGTGCCAGCAGCAGGAGGACAGTGGGAAGCAATCAGCCCCAGCATTTT
TRBV29-1,TRBJ2-1,-,-,CSVPLDRRGRNEQFF,TGCAGCGTCCCCCTGGACCGGAGGGGGCGAAATGAGCAGTTCTTC
TRBV4-2,TRBJ1-5,-,-,CASSQEYAGMGNQPQHF,TGTGCCAGCAGCCAAGAATACGCTGGGATGGGCAATCAGCCCCAGCATTTT
TRBV30,TRBJ2-1,-,-,CAWSRGYRGDEQFF,TGTGCCTGGAGTCGGGGTTATAGGGGGGATGAGCAGTTCTTC
TRBV15,TRBJ1-6,-,-,CATREGGNSPLHF,TGTGCCACCCGCGAGGGGGGTAATTCACCCCTCCACTTT
TRBV19,TRBJ2-2,few,-,CASTASYGTGELFF,TGTGCCAGTACCGCTAGTTATGGGACCGGGGAGCTGTTTTTT
TRBV29-1,TRBJ2-5,few,-,CSVEEETQYF,TGCAGCGTTGAAGAGGAGACCCAGTACTTC
TRBV7-9,TRBJ2-3,few,-,CASSLDGSTDTQYF,TGTGCCAGCAGCTTAGACGGATCTACAGATACGCAGTATTTT
TRBV15,TRBJ2-1,-,-,CATSRDRGNYNEQFF,TGTGCCACCAGCAGAGATCGCGGGAACTACAATGAGCAGTTCTTC
TRBV29-1,TRBJ2-1,few,TRBD1,CSAATGTGFNEQFF,TGCAGCGCAGCCACCGGGACAGGCTTCAATGAGCAGTTCTTC
TRBV28,TRBJ1-2,-,TRBD1,CASSTSGTGGGGYTF,TGTGCCAGCAGTACATCCGGGACAGGGGGAGGTGGCTACACCTTC
TRBV7-2,TRBJ2-1,few,-,CASGQGTGGYNEQFF,TGTGCCAGCGGCCAGGGGACGGGGGGCTACAATGAGCAGTTCTTC
TRBV27,TRBJ2-3,-,-,CASSSPGQSDTQYF,TGTGCCAGCAGTTCTCCGGGACAATCAGATACGCAGTATTTT
TRBV4-3,TRBJ2-3,few,TRBD1,CASSQGQGRVTDTQYF,TGCGCCAGCAGCCAGGGACAGGGGAGGGTCACAGATACGCAGTATTTT
TRBV7-9,TRBJ2-2,few,-,CASILGLRGRTTGELFF,TGTGCCAGCATCCTTGGGTTGAGGGGCCGGACCACCGGGGAGCTGTTTTTT
TRBV10-3,TRBJ1-1,-,TRBD1,CAIRRTGMNTEAFF,TGTGCCATCAGAAGGACAGGGATGAACACTGAAGCTTTCTTT